These T cell receptor beta chains were read from a single sample in a study of CD8+ T cells in alopecia areata. Using immunoSEQ multiplex PCR, the repertoire was profiled, and TCRdb retains in-frame clones only, with some absent. The sample shows around 190,000 clones, over 60% of them seen only once. The sample was CD4+ T cells sorted from blood, taken at week 4, from a patient treated with tofacitinib. Receptors were obtained from a human donor with alopecia areata. Each CDR3 is given with its conserved first and last residue. A D gene is named only where the DNA matches it firmly. Some rows mark clone size as missing; the rest say once, few, many or name a class of expanded clone.

j_call	v_call	clone_size	d_call	cdr3_nt	cdr3_aa
TRBJ1-1	TRBV7-9	-	-	TGTGCCAGCAGCCCCCCCGGGAGGGGAAGGACTGAAGCTTTCTTT	CASSPPGRGRTEAFF
TRBJ2-3	TRBV7-2	-	TRBD2	TGTGCCAGCAGCTGGGGGTTAGCGGGGGTGCAGGCAGATACGCAGTATTTT	CASSWGLAGVQADTQYF
TRBJ1-1	TRBV18	-	-	TGTGCCAGCTCATCGACAGTGAACACTGAAGCTTTCTTT	CASSSTVNTEAFF
TRBJ2-5	TRBV10-2	few	-	TGCGCCAGCATGGGGGGTCAGGCCCAGTACTTC	CASMGGQAQYF
TRBJ1-5	TRBV27	-	TRBD1	TGTGCCAGCAGCCCCGGGACAGGGGGCAATCAGCCCCAGCATTTT	CASSPGTGGNQPQHF
TRBJ2-7	TRBV11-2	-	-	TGTGCCAGCAGCCGTGACGGTTACGAGCAGTACTTC	CASSRDGYEQYF
TRBJ1-5	TRBV30	-	-	TGTGCCTGGAGTCGAGGGGGGAGCAATCAGCCCCAGCATTTT	CAWSRGGSNQPQHF
TRBJ2-5	TRBV7-9	-	TRBD2	TGTGCCAGCAGCCGAGGGGAAGCGGGGAGCGCAGAGACCCAGTACTTC	CASSRGEAGSAETQYF
TRBJ1-2	TRBV4-3	-	-	TGCGCCAGCAGCCAAGATCCCCAGACCTATGGCTACACCTTC	CASSQDPQTYGYTF
TRBJ1-4	TRBV9	-	-	TGTGCCAGCAGCGTGGACGGATCTAATGAAAAACTGTTTTTT	CASSVDGSNEKLFF
TRBJ1-6	TRBV30	once	TRBD1	TGTGCCTGGAGTGCAGGGACAGTCTCTAATTCACCCCTCCACTTT	CAWSAGTVSNSPLHF
TRBJ1-1	TRBV4-3	-	TRBD1	TGCGCCAGCAGCCAAGGGGTACAGGGGAGAACTGAAGCTTTCTTT	CASSQGVQGRTEAFF
TRBJ2-7	TRBV5-1	-	TRBD2	TGCGCCAGCAGCATGCGGACTAGCGGGCCCGAGCAGTACTTC	CASSMRTSGPEQYF
TRBJ2-2	TRBV5-6	-	-	TGTGCCAGCAGCTTGGGTACCAACACCGGGGAGCTGTTTTTT	CASSLGTNTGELFF
TRBJ2-6	TRBV4-3	-	-	TGCGCCAGCGGGGCTACTGGGGCCAACGTCCTGACTTTC	CASGATGANVLTF
TRBJ1-1	TRBV7-9	-	-	TGTGCCAGCAGCTTTCCCGGGACCGTAGGAGCTTTCTTT	CASSFPGTVGAFF
TRBJ1-3	TRBV30	-	-	TGTGCCTGCCGGGCAGGCCACTCTGGAAACACCATATATTTT	CACRAGHSGNTIYF
TRBJ1-6	TRBV30	-	-	TGTGCCTGGAGTCCAAACAGGAATAATTCACCCCTCCACTTT	CAWSPNRNNSPLHF
TRBJ2-5	TRBV7-9	-	TRBD2	TGTGCCAGCAGCTTATCTTTGCCTAGCGGCCAAGAGACCCAGTACTTC	CASSLSLPSGQETQYF
TRBJ2-4	TRBV21-1	few	-	TGTGCCAGCCCCGGGATAAACATTCAGTACTTC	CASPGINIQYF
TRBJ2-3	TRBV7-9	-	-	TGTGCCAGCAGCCAACCAGGGAGCACAGATACGCAGTATTTT	CASSQPGSTDTQYF
TRBJ2-5	TRBV29-1	-	TRBD2	TGCAGCGTGAGCGGCGCGCGGGGGTTCCAAGAGACCCAGTACTTC	CSVSGARGFQETQYF
TRBJ2-7	TRBV7-2	few	TRBD1	TGTGCCAGCAGCACCCGACAGGGGGAGGACGAGCAGTACTTC	CASSTRQGEDEQYF
TRBJ2-5	TRBV20-1	-	-	TGCAGTGCTAGAGTTAAAGAGACCCAGTACTTC	CSARVKETQYF
TRBJ1-2	TRBV7-2	-	-	TGTGCCAGCAGCTTAAACATCCCAACGGGCGCGGACTATGGCTACACCTTC	CASSLNIPTGADYGYTF
TRBJ2-1	TRBV19	-	TRBD1	TGTGCCAGTAGCGCCGGGACAGGAAGTTACAATGAGCAGTTCTTC	CASSAGTGSYNEQFF
TRBJ2-3	TRBV23-1	-	-	TGCGCCAGCAGTCGGGCTGACCTCACAGATACGCAGTATTTT	CASSRADLTDTQYF
TRBJ2-2	TRBV30	-	TRBD1	TGTGCCTGGAGAGAGGGACAGGGCCACATGAACACCGGGGAGCTGTTTTTT	CAWREGQGHMNTGELFF
TRBJ1-2	TRBV30	once	-	TGTGCCTGGAGTGTAAGCTTCGGCCGGGGGCGGGAGAGTGGCTACACCTTC	CAWSVSFGRGRESGYTF
TRBJ2-7	TRBV27	-	TRBD1	TGTGCCAGCAGTCTCACGGCAGGGACAGGGGGCTACGAGCAGTACTTC	CASSLTAGTGGYEQYF
TRBJ2-4	TRBV4-3	few	-	TGCGCCAGCAGCCCAAGCGGCGGAGCCAAAAACATTCAGTACTTC	CASSPSGGAKNIQYF
TRBJ1-5	TRBV29-1	few	-	TGCAGCGTTCGGGCAACTAGCAATCAGCCCCAGCATTTT	CSVRATSNQPQHF
TRBJ2-5	TRBV29-1	-	TRBD1	TGCAGCGTTGACCCGGACAGGGAGGAGACCCAGTACTTC	CSVDPDREETQYF
TRBJ1-1	TRBV14	-	-	TGTGCCAGCAGCCGCAGCAGGGGAGGCATGGAAGCTTTCTTT	CASSRSRGGMEAFF
TRBJ2-3	TRBV9	-	TRBD2	TGTGCCAGCAGTCTGGCGCGGGGGGGCCTGGCAGATACGCAGTATTTT	CASSLARGGLADTQYF
TRBJ2-5	TRBV27	few	-	TGTGCCAGCAGTTTATCGGGATGGGTTATGGCCCAGTACTTC	CASSLSGWVMAQYF
TRBJ2-3	TRBV10-3	-	TRBD1	TGTGCCATCAGGACGGACAGGGTGGGAGATACGCAGTATTTT	CAIRTDRVGDTQYF
TRBJ2-6	TRBV5-1	-	TRBD1	TGCGCCAGCAGCTTACCGGGACAGGGGGCTGGGGCCAACGTCCTGACTTTC	CASSLPGQGAGANVLTF
TRBJ2-5	TRBV30	-	-	TGTGCCTGGCGGGGTAGCGGCGAGACCCAGTACTTC	CAWRGSGETQYF
TRBJ1-5	TRBV7-6	few	-	TGTGCCAGCAGCTTAGGGCACAATCAGCCCCAGCATTTT	CASSLGHNQPQHF
TRBJ1-1	TRBV4-3	-	-	TGCGCCAGCAGCCATGAGGGGAATAGGGACGCTTTCTTT	CASSHEGNRDAFF